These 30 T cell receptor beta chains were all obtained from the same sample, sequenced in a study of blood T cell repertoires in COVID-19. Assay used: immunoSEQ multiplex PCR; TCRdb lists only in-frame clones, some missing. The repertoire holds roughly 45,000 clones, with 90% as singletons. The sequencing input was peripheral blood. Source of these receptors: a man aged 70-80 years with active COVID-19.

The chain's CDR3 is CASLTRTSGRAEQFF. The CDR3 coding sequence is TGTGCCAGCCTGACGCGGACTAGCGGGAGGGCTGAGCAGTTCTTC. The genes are TRBV6-6 and TRBJ2-1, with TRBD2 matching over 15 bases. There are 15 residues in the CDR3. Germline V lookup: CDR1 MNHNY, CDR2 SVGAGI (reference sequence). Losses at the gene ends were 8 bases for V and 9 bases for J; bases not matched to a gene: 8.

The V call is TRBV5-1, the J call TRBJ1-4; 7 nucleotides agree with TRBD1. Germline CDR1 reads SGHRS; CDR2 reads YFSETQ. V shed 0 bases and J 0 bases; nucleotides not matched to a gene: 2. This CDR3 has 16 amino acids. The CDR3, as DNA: TGCGCCAGCAGCTTGGGGGACAGAGCAACTAATGAAAAACTGTTTTTT. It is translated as CASSLGDRATNEKLFF.

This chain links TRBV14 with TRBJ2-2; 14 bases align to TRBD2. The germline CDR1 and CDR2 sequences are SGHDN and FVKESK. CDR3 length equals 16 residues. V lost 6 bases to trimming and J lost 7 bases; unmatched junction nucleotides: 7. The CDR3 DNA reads TGTGCCAGCAGGGCGACTAGCGGGAGGGCCGGCGGGGAGCTGTTTTTT. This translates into CASRATSGRAGGELFF.

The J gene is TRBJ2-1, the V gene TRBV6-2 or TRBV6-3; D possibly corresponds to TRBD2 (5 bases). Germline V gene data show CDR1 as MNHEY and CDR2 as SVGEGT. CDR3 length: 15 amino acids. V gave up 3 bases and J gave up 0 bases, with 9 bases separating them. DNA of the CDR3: TGTGCCAGCAGTTATGGTGGGAGCTCCTACAATGAGCAGTTCTTC. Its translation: CASSYGGSSYNEQFF.

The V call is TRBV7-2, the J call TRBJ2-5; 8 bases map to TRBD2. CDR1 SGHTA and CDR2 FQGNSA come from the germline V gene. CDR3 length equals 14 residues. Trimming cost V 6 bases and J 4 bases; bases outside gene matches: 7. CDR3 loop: CASRKGLVGETQYF. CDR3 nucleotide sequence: TGTGCCAGCAGGAAGGGACTAGTAGGAGAGACCCAGTACTTC. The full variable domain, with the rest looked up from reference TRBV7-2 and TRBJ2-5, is GAGVSQSPSNKVTEKGKDVELRCDPISGHTALYWYRQSLGQGLEFLIYFQGNSAPDKSGLPSDRFSAERTGGSVSTLTIQRTQQEDSAVYLCASRKGLVGETQYFGPGTRLLVL.

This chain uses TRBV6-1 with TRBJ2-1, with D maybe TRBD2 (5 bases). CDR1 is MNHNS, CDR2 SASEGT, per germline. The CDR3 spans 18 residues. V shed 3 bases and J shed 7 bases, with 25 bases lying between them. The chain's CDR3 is CASSDWVRATGVWNEQFF. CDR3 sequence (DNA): TGTGCCAGCAGTGATTGGGTCCGGGCAACCGGGGTTTGGAATGAGCAGTTCTTC.

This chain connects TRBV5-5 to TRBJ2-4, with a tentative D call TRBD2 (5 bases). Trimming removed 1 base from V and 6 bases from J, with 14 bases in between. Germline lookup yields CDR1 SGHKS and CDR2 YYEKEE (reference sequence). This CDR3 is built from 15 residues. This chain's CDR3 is CASSLLLGLTNIQYF. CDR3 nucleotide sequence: TGTGCCAGCAGCTTGTTATTAGGACTCACAAACATTCAGTACTTC.

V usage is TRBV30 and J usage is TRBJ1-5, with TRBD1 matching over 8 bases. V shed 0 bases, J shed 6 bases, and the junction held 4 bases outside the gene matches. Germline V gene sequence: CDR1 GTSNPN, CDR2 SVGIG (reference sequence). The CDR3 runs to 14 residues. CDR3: CAWSVQGGSQPQHF. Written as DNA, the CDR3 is TGTGCCTGGAGTGTACAGGGGGGTTCTCAGCCCCAGCATTTT.

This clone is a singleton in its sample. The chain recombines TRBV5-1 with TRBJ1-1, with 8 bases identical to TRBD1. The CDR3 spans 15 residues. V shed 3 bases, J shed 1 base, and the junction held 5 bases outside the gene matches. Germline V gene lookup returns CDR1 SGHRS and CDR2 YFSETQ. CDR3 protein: CASSSGTGRNTEAFF. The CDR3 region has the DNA TGCGCCAGCAGCTCCGGGACAGGCAGGAACACTGAAGCTTTCTTT.

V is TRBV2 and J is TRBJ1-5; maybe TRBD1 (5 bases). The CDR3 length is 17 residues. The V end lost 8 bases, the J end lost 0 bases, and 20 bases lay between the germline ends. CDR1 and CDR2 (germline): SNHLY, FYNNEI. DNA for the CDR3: TGTGCCAGCCAGCCTTTGGGAGGAGGGGATAGCAATCAGCCCCAGCATTTT. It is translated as CASQPLGGGDSNQPQHF.

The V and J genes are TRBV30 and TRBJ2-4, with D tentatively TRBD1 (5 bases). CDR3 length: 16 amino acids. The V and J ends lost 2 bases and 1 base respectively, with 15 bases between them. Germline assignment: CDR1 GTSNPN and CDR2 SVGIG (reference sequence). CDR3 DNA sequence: TGTGCCTGGAGTACACGGACAAGCCTGGCCAAAAACATTCAGTACTTC. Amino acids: CAWSTRTSLAKNIQYF.

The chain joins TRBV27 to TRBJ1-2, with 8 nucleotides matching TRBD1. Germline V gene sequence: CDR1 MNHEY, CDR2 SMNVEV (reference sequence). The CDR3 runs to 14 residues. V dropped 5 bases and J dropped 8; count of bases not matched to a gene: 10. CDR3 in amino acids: CASSNLRTGFGYTF. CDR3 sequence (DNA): TGTGCCAGCAGTAACCTCCGGACAGGGTTCGGCTACACCTTC.

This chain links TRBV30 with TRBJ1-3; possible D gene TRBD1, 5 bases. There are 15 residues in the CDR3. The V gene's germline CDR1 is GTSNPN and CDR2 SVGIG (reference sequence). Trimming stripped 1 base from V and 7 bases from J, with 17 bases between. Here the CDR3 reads CAWSAPGIWRNTIYF. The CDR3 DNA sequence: TGTGCCTGGAGTGCCCCAGGGATCTGGCGGAACACCATATATTTT.

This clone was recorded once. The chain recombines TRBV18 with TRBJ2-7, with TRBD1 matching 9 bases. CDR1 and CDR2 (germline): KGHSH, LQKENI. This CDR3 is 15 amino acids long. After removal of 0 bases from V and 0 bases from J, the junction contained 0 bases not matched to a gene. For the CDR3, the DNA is TGTGCCAGCTCACCACCGGGACAGGGCTCCTACGAGCAGTACTTC. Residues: CASSPPGQGSYEQYF.

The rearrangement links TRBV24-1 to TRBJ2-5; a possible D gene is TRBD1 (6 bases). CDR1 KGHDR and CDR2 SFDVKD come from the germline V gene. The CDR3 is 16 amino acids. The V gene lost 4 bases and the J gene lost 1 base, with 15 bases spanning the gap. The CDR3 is CATSENFGQTQETQYF. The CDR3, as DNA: TGTGCCACCAGTGAAAACTTCGGACAGACCCAAGAGACCCAGTACTTC.

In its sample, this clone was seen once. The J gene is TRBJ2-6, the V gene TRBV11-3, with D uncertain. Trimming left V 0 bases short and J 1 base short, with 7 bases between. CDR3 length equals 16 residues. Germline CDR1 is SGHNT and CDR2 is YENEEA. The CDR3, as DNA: TGTGCCAGCAGCTTAGACTCCCGGTCTGGGGCCAACGTCCTGACTTTC. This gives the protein CASSLDSRSGANVLTF.

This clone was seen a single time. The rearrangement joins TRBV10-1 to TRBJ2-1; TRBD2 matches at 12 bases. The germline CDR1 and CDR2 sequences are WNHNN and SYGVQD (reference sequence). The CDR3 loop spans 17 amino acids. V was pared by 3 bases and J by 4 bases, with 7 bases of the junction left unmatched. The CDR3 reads CASSDPLLAGGYNEQFF. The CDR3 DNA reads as TGCGCCAGCAGTGACCCTTTACTAGCGGGGGGTTACAATGAGCAGTTCTTC.

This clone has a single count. CDR3 in DNA: TGTGCCAGCAGAAGACTAGCGGGGGACACCGGGGAGCTGTTTTTT. It translates to CASRRLAGDTGELFF. The genes are TRBV7-3 and TRBJ2-2; 12 bases match TRBD2. There are 15 residues in the CDR3. The ends lost 6 bases at V and 3 bases at J; junction bases unmatched: 2. Germline CDR1 and CDR2: SGHTA and FQGTGA.

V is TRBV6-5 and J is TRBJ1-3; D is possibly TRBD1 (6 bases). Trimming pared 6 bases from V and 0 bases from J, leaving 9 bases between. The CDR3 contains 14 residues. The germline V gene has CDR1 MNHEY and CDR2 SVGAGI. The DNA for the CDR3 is TGTGCCAGCAGGAAGGACAGCTCTGGAAACACCATATATTTT. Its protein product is CASRKDSSGNTIYF.

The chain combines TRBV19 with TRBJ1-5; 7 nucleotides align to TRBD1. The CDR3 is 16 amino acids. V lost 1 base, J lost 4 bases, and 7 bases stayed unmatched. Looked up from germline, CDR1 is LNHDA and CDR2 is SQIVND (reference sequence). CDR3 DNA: TGTGCCAGTAGTATAGCCTACAGGGGTGAGAATCAGCCCCAGCATTTT. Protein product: CASSIAYRGENQPQHF.

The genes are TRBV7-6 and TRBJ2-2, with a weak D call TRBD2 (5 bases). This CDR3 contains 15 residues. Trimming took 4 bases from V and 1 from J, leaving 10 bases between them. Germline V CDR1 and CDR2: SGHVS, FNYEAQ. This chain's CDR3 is CASSYPEGNTGELFF. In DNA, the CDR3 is TGTGCCAGCAGCTACCCCGAGGGGAACACCGGGGAGCTGTTTTTT.

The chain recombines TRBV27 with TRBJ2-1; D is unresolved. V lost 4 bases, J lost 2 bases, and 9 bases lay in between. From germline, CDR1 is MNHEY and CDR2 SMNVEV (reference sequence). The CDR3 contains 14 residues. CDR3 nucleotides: TGTGCCAGCAGTTCATCAGCCGCCTACAATGAGCAGTTCTTC. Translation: CASSSSAAYNEQFF.

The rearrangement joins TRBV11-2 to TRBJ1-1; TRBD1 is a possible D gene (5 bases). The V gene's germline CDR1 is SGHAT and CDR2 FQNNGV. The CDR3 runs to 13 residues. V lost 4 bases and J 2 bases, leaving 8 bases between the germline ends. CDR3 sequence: CASSSDSNTEAFF. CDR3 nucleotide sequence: TGTGCCAGCAGCTCCGACAGCAACACTGAAGCTTTCTTT.

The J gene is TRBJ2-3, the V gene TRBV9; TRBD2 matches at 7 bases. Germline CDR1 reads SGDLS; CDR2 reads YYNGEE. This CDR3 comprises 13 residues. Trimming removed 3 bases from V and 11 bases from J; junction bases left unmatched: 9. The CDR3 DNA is TGTGCCAGCAGCGCAAGCGGGACGGGAATGCAGTATTTT. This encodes CASSASGTGMQYF.

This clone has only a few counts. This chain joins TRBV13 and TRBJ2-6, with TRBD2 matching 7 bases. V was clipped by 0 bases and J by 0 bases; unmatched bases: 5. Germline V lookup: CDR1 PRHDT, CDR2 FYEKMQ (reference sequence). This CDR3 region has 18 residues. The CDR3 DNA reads TGTGCCAGCAGCTTAGGAGGGGAGGGAGGCTCTGGGGCCAACGTCCTGACTTTC. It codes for CASSLGGEGGSGANVLTF.

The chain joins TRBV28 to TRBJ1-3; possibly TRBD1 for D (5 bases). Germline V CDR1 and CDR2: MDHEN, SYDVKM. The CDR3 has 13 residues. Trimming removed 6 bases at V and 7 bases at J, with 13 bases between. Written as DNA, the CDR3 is TGTGCCAGCAGGGGGCCGAATCCTAACACCATATATTTT. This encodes CASRGPNPNTIYF.

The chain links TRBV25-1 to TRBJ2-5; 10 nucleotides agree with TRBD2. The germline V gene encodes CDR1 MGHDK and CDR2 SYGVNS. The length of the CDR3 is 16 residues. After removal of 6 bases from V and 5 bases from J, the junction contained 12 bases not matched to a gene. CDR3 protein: CASSTVGLAGAETQYF. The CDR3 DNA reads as TGTGCCAGCAGCACTGTAGGGCTAGCGGGAGCGGAGACCCAGTACTTC. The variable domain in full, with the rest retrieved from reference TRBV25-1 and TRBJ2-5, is EADIYQTPRYLVIGTGKKITLECSQTMGHDKMYWYQQDPGMELHLIHYSYGVNSTEKGDLSSESTVSRIRTEHFPLTLESARPSHTSQYLCASSTVGLAGAETQYFGPGTRLLVL.

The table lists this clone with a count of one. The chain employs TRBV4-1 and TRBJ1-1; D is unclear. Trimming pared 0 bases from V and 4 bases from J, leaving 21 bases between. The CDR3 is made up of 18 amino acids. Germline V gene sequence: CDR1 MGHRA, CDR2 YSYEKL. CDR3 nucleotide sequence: TGCGCCAGCAGCCAAGAAGTTTTAAGGGATCCGGCGGGCACTGAAGCTTTCTTT. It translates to CASSQEVLRDPAGTEAFF.

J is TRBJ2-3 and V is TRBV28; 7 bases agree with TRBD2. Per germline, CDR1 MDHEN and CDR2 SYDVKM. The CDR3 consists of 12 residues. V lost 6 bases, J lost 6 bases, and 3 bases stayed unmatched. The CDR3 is CASRWGGDTQYF. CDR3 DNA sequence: TGTGCCAGCAGGTGGGGGGGGGATACGCAGTATTTT. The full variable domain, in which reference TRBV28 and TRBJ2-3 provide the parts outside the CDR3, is DVKVTQSSRYLVKRTGEKVFLECVQDMDHENMFWYRQDPGLGLRLIYFSYDVKMKEKGDIPEGYSVSREKKERFSLILESASTNQTSMYLCASRWGGDTQYFGPGTRLTVL.

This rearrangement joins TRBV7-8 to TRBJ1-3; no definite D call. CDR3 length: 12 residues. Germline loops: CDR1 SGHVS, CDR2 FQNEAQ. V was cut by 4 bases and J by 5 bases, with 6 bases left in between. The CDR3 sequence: CASSSQRNTIYF. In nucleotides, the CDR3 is TGTGCCAGCAGCTCCCAGAGAAACACCATATATTTT.